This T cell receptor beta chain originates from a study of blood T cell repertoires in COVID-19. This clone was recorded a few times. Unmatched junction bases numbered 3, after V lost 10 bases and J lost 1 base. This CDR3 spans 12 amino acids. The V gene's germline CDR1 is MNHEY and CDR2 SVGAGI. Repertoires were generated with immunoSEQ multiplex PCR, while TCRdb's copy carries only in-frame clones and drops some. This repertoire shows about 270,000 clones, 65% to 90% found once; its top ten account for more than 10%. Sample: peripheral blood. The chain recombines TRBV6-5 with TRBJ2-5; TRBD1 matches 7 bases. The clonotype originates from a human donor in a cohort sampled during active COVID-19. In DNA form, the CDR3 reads TGTGCCAAAACAGGGGCCCAAGAGACCCAGTACTTC. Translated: CAKTGAQETQYF.